This entry is about one TCR beta chain. Generated by immunoSEQ multiplex PCR, the TCRdb table keeps only in-frame clones and is missing some. The sample holds about 120,000 clones, 92% seen once. Germline lookup yields CDR1 SNHLY and CDR2 FYNNEI. V trimming: 6 bases; J trimming: 9 bases; junction bases outside the gene matches: 15. The CDR3 is 16 residues long. The data were taken from a study of T cell changes during pregnancy in multiple sclerosis. The sequencing used peripheral blood, collected in the third trimester of pregnancy. The TCR was taken from a female donor with multiple sclerosis, enrolled in a pregnancy study. V gene TRBV2 combines with J gene TRBJ1-4, with TRBD1 matching over 8 bases. CDR3 sequence: CASSDPPGQVSKKLFF. CDR3 nucleotide sequence: TGTGCCAGCAGCGATCCTCCGGGACAGGTCTCGAAAAAACTGTTTTTT.